One T cell receptor beta chain is described in this entry. Its antigen is undetermined. This sample is part of a study of glioma-infiltrating T cells after dendritic cell vaccination. Study background: Patients received three intradermal dendritic cell vaccine injections at biweekly intervals. Study-wide results and limits: Higher TCR clonality did not directly relate to longer survival.

Before vaccination, two weeks after the third vaccination, and at progression, PBMC were collected. Primers: 60 V beta forward and 13 J beta reverse. TCRdb keeps only in-frame clones here, not all; method: immunoSEQ multiplex PCR. The data contain 30,000 to 40,000 clones, approximately 82% of them singletons. This CDR3 is 16 amino acids long. Trimming cost V 1 base and J 6 bases, with 15 bases left between them. The germline gives CDR1 SGHTA, CDR2 FQGNSA. This material consisted of blood, taken before dendritic cell vaccination. This chain connects TRBV7-2 to TRBJ1-4; D is unresolved. The sequence was obtained from a human donor with glioblastoma. CDR3 in DNA: TGTGCCAGCAGCTTAGTCGGTGGCGTTCGGGATGAAAAACTGTTTTTT. Its translation is CASSLVGGVRDEKLFF. The whole variable domain, filled in from reference TRBV7-2 and TRBJ1-4, reads GAGVSQSPSNKVTEKGKDVELRCDPISGHTALYWYRQSLGQGLEFLIYFQGNSAPDKSGLPSDRFSAERTGGSVSTLTIQRTQQEDSAVYLCASSLVGGVRDEKLFFGSGTQLSVL.